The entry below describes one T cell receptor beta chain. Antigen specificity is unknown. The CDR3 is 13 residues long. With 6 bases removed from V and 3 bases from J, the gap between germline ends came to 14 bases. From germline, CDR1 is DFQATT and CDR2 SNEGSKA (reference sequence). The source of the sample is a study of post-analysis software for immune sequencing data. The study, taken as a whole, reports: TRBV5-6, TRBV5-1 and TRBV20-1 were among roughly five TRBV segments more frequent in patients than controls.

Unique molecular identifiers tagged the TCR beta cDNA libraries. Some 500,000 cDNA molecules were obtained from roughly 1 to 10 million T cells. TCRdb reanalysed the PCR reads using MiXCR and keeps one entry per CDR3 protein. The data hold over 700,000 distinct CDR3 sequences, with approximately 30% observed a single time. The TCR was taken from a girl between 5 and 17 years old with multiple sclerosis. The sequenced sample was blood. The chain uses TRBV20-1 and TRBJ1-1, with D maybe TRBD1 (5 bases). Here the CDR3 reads CSAPGPRDTEAFF. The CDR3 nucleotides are TGCAGTGCCCCGGGACCCCGGGACACTGAAGCTTTCTTT.